The clone carrying this TCR beta chain came up once. For every subset, genomic DNA was evenly distributed across several immunoSEQ plates. The method was immunoSEQ multiplex PCR; TCRdb's version includes in-frame clones alone and lacks a portion of them. The table records approximately 2,000,000 clones, about 94% of them present only once. This record belongs to a study of shared clonotypes between healthy human individuals. The CDR3 length is 15 residues. Germline V lookup: CDR1 SEHNR, CDR2 FQNEAQ (reference sequence). V was pared by 0 bases and J by 6 bases, with 2 bases of the junction left unmatched. Naive CD8 cells, CD45RO-negative and positively selected for CCR7, excluded terminally differentiated effector memory CD45RA+ cells. All donors were healthy HIV-negative adults lacking recent acute infections or vaccinations.

Material: naive CD8+ T cells from PBMCs. The TCR comes from a young man in good health. Some clones in this sample may be carry-over from other donors' samples. The V call is TRBV7-9, the J call TRBJ1-2; 12 positions match TRBD1. The CDR3 spells CASSLAGQGANGYTF. The CDR3 nucleotides are TGTGCCAGCAGCTTAGCGGGACAGGGGGCAAATGGCTACACCTTC. The full variable domain, completed using reference TRBV7-9 and TRBJ1-2, is DTGVSQNPRHKITKRGQNVTFRCDPISEHNRLYWYRQTLGQGPEFLTYFQNEAQLEKSRLLSDRFSAERPKGSFSTLEIQRTEQGDSAMYLCASSLAGQGANGYTFGSGTRLTVV.